These 28 T cell receptor beta chains share one sample of origin, sequenced in a study of human T cells and chemical hapten exposure. MiXCR was run by TCRdb on the RACE reads, yielding one entry per CDR3 protein. The sample has just under 350,000 distinct CDR3 sequences, under 8% seen once. The time point: patch test 1, 2 weeks after DPC sensitization. The treatment: therapeutic diphenylcyclopropenone sensitization with weekly scalp DPC. The sequencing used whole blood, collected in connection with sensitization to the hapten diphenylcyclopropenone (DPC). All receptors come from a woman aged 18 to 35 with alopecia areata. Some clones in this sample may be carry-over from other donors' samples.

This clonotype was detected only a few times. The CDR3 region is CASTAGTLLNTEAFF. The CDR3 DNA follows: TGTGCCAGCACTGCGGGGACACTCCTGAACACTGAAGCTTTCTTT. This rearrangement joins TRBV6-6 to TRBJ1-1; a weak D match, TRBD1 (6 bases). The CDR3 is made up of 15 amino acids. V was shortened by 7 bases and J by 0 bases, with 15 bases between the two germline ends. Germline V gives CDR1 MNHNY, CDR2 SVGAGI (reference sequence).

The V call is TRBV7-2, the J call TRBJ2-5; perhaps TRBD1 as D (6 bases). V was cut by 5 bases and J by 2 bases, with 15 bases left in between. CDR1 is SGHTA, CDR2 FQGNSA, per germline. The CDR3 runs to 15 residues. The CDR3 here is CASSPGVQIQETQYF. The CDR3 DNA reads TGTGCCAGCAGCCCAGGGGTCCAGATACAAGAGACCCAGTACTTC.

This sequence joins TRBV7-9 and TRBJ1-3, with 7 positions matching TRBD1. CDR1 is SEHNR, CDR2 FQNEAQ, per germline (reference sequence). The ends lost 6 bases at V and 4 bases at J; junction bases unmatched: 6. CDR3 length equals 14 residues. CDR3 sequence: CASRQRDSGNTIYF. CDR3 DNA: TGTGCCAGCAGACAGAGGGACAGCGGAAACACCATATATTTT.

This clonotype showed up just a few times. V and J are TRBV28 and TRBJ1-2; a weak D match, TRBD1 (5 bases). The CDR3 extends over 15 amino acids. Germline V gives CDR1 MDHEN, CDR2 SYDVKM. Trimming cost V 2 bases and J 4 bases, with 14 bases left between them. DNA for the CDR3: TGTGCCAGCAGTTTAGGGGCAGGGAATAGCTATGGCTACACCTTC. Residues: CASSLGAGNSYGYTF.

This clonotype came up a few times. The V gene is TRBV6-2 or TRBV6-3, the J gene TRBJ1-4, with D perhaps TRBD1 (5 bases). Trimming cost V 5 bases and J 8 bases, with 15 bases left between them. Germline V lookup: CDR1 MNHEY, CDR2 SVGEGT. CDR3 length: 14 residues. For the CDR3, the DNA is TGTGCCAGCAGTCAAGGGGTGCGGGTCGAAAAACTGTTTTTT. This codes for CASSQGVRVEKLFF.

This clonotype was counted many times. The chain employs TRBV5-6 and TRBJ1-2, with no clear D. The CDR3 runs 12 residues. V lost 5 bases, J lost 8 bases, and 13 bases lay in between. The V gene's germline CDR1 is SGHDT and CDR2 YYEEEE. The DNA for the CDR3 is TGTGCCAGCAGTTTAAGAGGATACGGCTACACCTTC. Its protein product is CASSLRGYGYTF.

This clonotype was seen ten or more times. The chain is built from TRBV13 and TRBJ2-3; D might be TRBD1 (5 bases). Germline CDR1 reads PRHDT; CDR2 reads FYEKMQ (reference sequence). The CDR3 loop spans 18 amino acids. Trimming cost V 5 bases and J 2 bases, with 23 bases left between them. Here the CDR3 DNA reads TGTGCCAGCAGCCCCCGCCACCTTCAGGGTAGGGACACAGATACGCAGTATTTT. Protein sequence: CASSPRHLQGRDTDTQYF.

In the case of this clonotype: This may be a read error, as it is one base from a much larger clone. The chain couples TRBV4-2 to TRBJ1-3, with D unresolved. The germline CDR1 and CDR2 sequences are LGHNA and YNFKEQ. Trimming stripped 0 bases from V and 4 bases from J, with 4 bases between. This CDR3 has 13 residues. CDR3: CASSQETGNTIYF. For the CDR3, the DNA is TGTGCCAGCAGCCAAGAAACCGGAAACACCATATATTTT.

The chain carries TRBV2 and TRBJ2-3; 7 nucleotides agree with TRBD2. Germline CDR1 reads SNHLY; CDR2 reads FYNNEI. Unmatched junction bases numbered 6, after V lost 4 bases and J lost 2 bases. This CDR3 contains 15 residues. CDR3 coding DNA: TGTGCCAGCAGTGGCCGGACTAGGGACACAGATACGCAGTATTTT. This translates into CASSGRTRDTDTQYF.

This clonotype was seen only once. This CDR3 reads CASSQVSSSGGVYEQYF. The CDR3 DNA sequence: TGTGCCAGCAGCCAAGTGTCGTCTAGCGGGGGCGTCTACGAGCAGTACTTC. V is TRBV4-2 and J is TRBJ2-7; 10 bases match TRBD2. Looked up from germline, CDR1 is LGHNA and CDR2 is YNFKEQ. This CDR3 has 17 amino acids. With V trimmed by 1 base and J by 3 bases, 9 bases remained unmatched.

The rearrangement links TRBV12-3 or TRBV12-4 to TRBJ2-3, with TRBD2 matching 9 bases. The CDR3 totals 18 residues. The ends lost 5 bases at V and 4 bases at J; junction bases unmatched: 16. CDR3 sequence (DNA): TGTGCCAGCAGTCTTTTGGGCCGTAGCGGGGGAAGAGCAGATACGCAGTATTTT. This gives the protein CASSLLGRSGGRADTQYF.

On this clonotype itself: A much larger clone sits a single nucleotide away, making a read error possible. Lacking the conserved final phenylalanine or tryptophan, this CDR3 likely reflects a read error. This rearrangement joins TRBV6-5 to TRBJ1-2; D is ambiguous. The CDR3 has 11 residues. V was cut by 7 bases and J by 4 bases, with 7 bases left in between. Per the germline V gene, CDR1 is MNHEY and CDR2 is SVGAGI. The chain's CDR3 is CASTGGYGYTL. CDR3 in DNA: TGTGCCAGCACTGGCGGCTATGGCTACACCCTC.

V usage is TRBV14 and J usage is TRBJ2-7, with 8 positions matching TRBD1. This CDR3 is 15 amino acids long. CDR1 and CDR2 from the germline V gene are SGHDN and FVKESK. V shed 6 bases and J 1 base; nucleotides not matched to a gene: 8. CDR3 sequence (DNA): TGTGCCAGCAGTTACAGGGGGGATTGGTCCTACGAGCAGTACTTC. It codes for CASSYRGDWSYEQYF.

The chain couples TRBV20-1 to TRBJ2-3; 8 nucleotides agree with TRBD2. The CDR3 has 17 residues. From germline, CDR1 is DFQATT and CDR2 SNEGSKA (reference sequence). Trimming removed 3 bases from V and 1 base from J; junction bases left unmatched: 12. CDR3 region: CSASMPKRGPRTDTQYF. DNA of the CDR3: TGCAGTGCTAGTATGCCGAAGCGGGGGCCACGCACAGATACGCAGTATTTT.

In this sample, this clonotype turned up a few times. The V and J genes are TRBV20-1 and TRBJ1-2; 7 bases match TRBD1. Trimming took 0 bases from V and 8 from J; bases not matched to a gene: 9. This CDR3 has 14 residues. Per germline, CDR1 DFQATT and CDR2 SNEGSKA (reference sequence). The CDR3 bases are TGCAGTGCTAGAGATATTTTCGAGGACAGGGGCTACACCTTC. Its translation: CSARDIFEDRGYTF.

This clonotype has just a few counts. V usage is TRBV7-2 and J usage is TRBJ2-1; TRBD2 matches at 8 bases. The germline V gene has CDR1 SGHTA and CDR2 FQGNSA. This CDR3 comprises 14 residues. With 2 bases clipped from V and 6 bases from J, the junction kept 3 bases outside the gene matches. As DNA, the CDR3 is TGTGCCAGCAGCTTAACCGGGACTAGCAATGAGCAGTTCTTC. Protein: CASSLTGTSNEQFF.

The table lists this clonotype with many counts. CDR3 amino acids: CASSREEGLAGRIDTQYF. Here the CDR3 DNA reads TGCGCCAGCAGCCGAGAGGAGGGACTAGCGGGGAGGATAGATACGCAGTATTTT. The chain employs TRBV4-1 and TRBJ2-3, with TRBD2 identical over 13 bases. From germline, CDR1 is MGHRA and CDR2 YSYEKL. This CDR3 is 18 amino acids long. V was pared by 4 bases and J by 5 bases, with 12 bases of the junction left unmatched.

The V gene is TRBV12-3 or TRBV12-4, the J gene TRBJ1-1; 8 nucleotides match TRBD1. The V segment lost 5 bases and the J segment 8 bases; nucleotides outside the gene matches: 13. The CDR3 spans 15 residues. As DNA, the CDR3 is TGTGCCAGCAGTCTCCTGGACAGGGTAAGGAACGAAGCTTTCTTT. As protein: CASSLLDRVRNEAFF.

The chain has TRBV5-4 and TRBJ2-4, with TRBD1 matching 9 bases. After removal of 1 base from V and 5 bases from J, the junction contained 4 bases not matched to a gene. CDR3 length: 15 residues. Germline CDR1 and CDR2: SGHNT and YYREEE (reference sequence). CDR3 amino acids: CASSLPQGAQNIQYF. The DNA of the CDR3 is TGTGCCAGCAGCTTGCCACAGGGGGCTCAAAACATTCAGTACTTC.

The table lists this clonotype with a few counts. The CDR3 reads CASSPRLAGGVSVETQYF. The CDR3 region has the DNA TGCGCCAGCAGCCCTAGACTAGCGGGGGGCGTCTCGGTAGAGACCCAGTACTTC. The chain recombines TRBV5-1 with TRBJ2-5, with 13 bases fitting TRBD2. Losses at the gene ends were 4 bases for V and 4 bases for J; bases not matched to a gene: 13. From germline, CDR1 is SGHRS and CDR2 YFSETQ. The CDR3 consists of 18 residues.

This clonotype was recorded many times. V is TRBV3-1 and J is TRBJ2-7; D perhaps matches TRBD1 (5 bases). Germline values: CDR1 LGHDT, CDR2 YNNKEL (reference sequence). Between the trimmed V and J ends, which lost 1 base and 3 bases, there was a span of 10 bases. The CDR3 extends over 14 amino acids. DNA for the CDR3: TGTGCCAGCAGCCAAGGAACAGGCGACTACGAGCAGTACTTC. Translating gives CASSQGTGDYEQYF.

This clonotype was seen repeatedly, ten times or more. The genes are TRBV28 and TRBJ2-7, with D perhaps matching TRBD1 (6 bases). Germline values: CDR1 MDHEN, CDR2 SYDVKM. The CDR3 spans 10 residues. Trimming shortened V by 8 bases and J by 12 bases, and 14 bases separated the two germline ends. The CDR3: CASGGLVMYF. The CDR3 nucleotides are TGTGCCAGCGGGGGCCTCGTTATGTACTTC.

V is TRBV4-3 and J is TRBJ2-3; D is possibly TRBD2 (6 bases). In germline, CDR1 is LGHNA, CDR2 YSLEER. V lost 0 bases and J lost 0, with 10 bases in between. This CDR3 contains 16 residues. CDR3 nucleotides: TGCGCCAGCAGCCAAGATCCCGGGACTAGCACAGATACGCAGTATTTT. Protein product: CASSQDPGTSTDTQYF.

The rearrangement joins TRBV18 to TRBJ2-4, with 8 bases lining up with TRBD1. The germline gives CDR1 KGHSH, CDR2 LQKENI. V shed 4 bases, J shed 7 bases, and the junction held 6 bases outside the gene matches. The CDR3 contains 14 residues. CDR3 coding DNA: TGTGCCAGCTCACTCGACAGGGGAGTTAACATTCAGTACTTC. As protein: CASSLDRGVNIQYF.

This clonotype has only a few counts. The chain combines TRBV5-4 with TRBJ2-5, with 9 bases that match TRBD1. V was clipped by 4 bases and J by 0 bases; unmatched bases: 10. This CDR3 contains 17 residues. Germline V gene sequence: CDR1 SGHNT, CDR2 YYREEE (reference sequence). This CDR3 is CASSPADRGLYQETQYF. CDR3 DNA: TGTGCCAGCAGCCCCGCGGACAGGGGCCTATACCAAGAGACCCAGTACTTC. Based on the CDR3 plus reference TRBV5-4 and TRBJ2-5, the full variable domain is ETGVTQSPTHLIKTRGQQVTLRCSSQSGHNTVSWYQQALGQGPQFIFQYYREEENGRGNFPPRFSGLQFPNYSSELNVNALELDDSALYLCASSPADRGLYQETQYFGPGTRLLVL.

CDR3 amino acids: CASSKGLYSNQPQHF. The CDR3 DNA reads as TGTGCCAGCAGTAAGGGACTTTACAGCAATCAGCCCCAGCATTTT. The chain links TRBV6-6 to TRBJ1-5; a possible D gene is TRBD1 (5 bases). Deletions cut 5 bases from V and 1 base from J, with 12 bases between. The CDR3 sequence is 15 residues long. Germline CDR1 reads MNHNY; CDR2 reads SVGAGI (reference sequence).

The chain joins TRBV7-2 to TRBJ1-1, with D unclear. The CDR3 contains 13 residues. Trimming cost V 4 bases and J 3 bases, with 9 bases left between them. Germline V gives CDR1 SGHTA, CDR2 FQGNSA. This CDR3 reads CASSSRRDTEAFF. In nucleotides, the CDR3 is TGTGCCAGCAGCTCCAGGCGGGACACTGAAGCTTTCTTT.

This clonotype was observed many times. The V and J genes are TRBV7-8 and TRBJ1-3, with no clear D. Trimming removed 5 bases from V and 1 base from J, with 9 bases in between. From germline, CDR1 is SGHVS and CDR2 FQNEAQ. This CDR3 contains 14 residues. The CDR3 region is CASSLSRSGNTIYF. The CDR3, as DNA: TGTGCCAGCAGCCTCAGCAGGTCTGGAAACACCATATATTTT. Supplemented by reference TRBV7-8 and TRBJ1-3, the full variable domain reads GAGVSQSPRYKVAKRGQDVALRCDPISGHVSLFWYQQALGQGPEFLTYFQNEAQLDKSGLPSDRFFAERPEGSVSTLKIQRTQQEDSAVYLCASSLSRSGNTIYFGEGSWLTVV.